What follows is one T cell receptor (beta chain) and its context. No cognate antigen has been identified for it. The sample holds no much larger clone one base away, and base qualities are not on file. This entry belongs to a study of long-term antiretroviral therapy in people with HIV (dated by TCRdb to between 2021 and 2023). Background on the whole study: The earliest samples were collected roughly a decade before the 2015 WHO recommendation for immediate ART, at a time when ART was usually postponed until CD4 counts fell. A total of fewer than 250 cryopreserved PBMC samples came from approximately 30 adults with confirmed HIV infection and were collected serially over a mean of roughly six years (range 1-12). No cross-contamination during QIAcube processing turned up in test extractions that ran a monoclonal T-cell line alongside 30 or so polyclonal samples. This retrospective serial study examined whether starting ART and sustained HIV suppression were associated with changes in the composition and diversity of the TRB repertoire in peripheral blood. Among the 25 to 35 participants with HIV, more than ten were female.

The immunoSEQ hsTCRB v3.0 assay was used at survey level resolution for TRB variable region sequencing. TRB sequencing targeted a depth of about 40,000-55,000 T-cell genomes per sample. TRB libraries were pooled and sequenced on an Illumina MiSeq using a v3 150-cycle kit. On the authors' methods: Repertoire analysis ran in R within a reproducible Nextflow workflow covering QC, data transformation and analysis. LymphoSeq2, an R package for AIRR-Seq data exploration, was used to implement custom analyses. A few samples that yielded fewer than 5000 total TRB sequences were excluded, so that 150 to 200 HIV repertoires were analyzed. Of the roughly 190 retained HIV repertoires, roughly 61 were collected before and 120 to 130 after ART initiation. Repertoires were downsampled to 5000 TRB nucleotide sequences, and summary statistics were averaged over 100 downsampling iterations. The analysis kept only TRB sequences whose CDR3 regions were at least seven amino acids long. Diversity was measured with a Shannon entropy-derived clonality score and the Gini coefficient. In the repertoire networks, any two of the top 5000 CDR3 amino acid sequences were connected whenever the two sequences differed by an edit distance of one. GLIPH2 predicted antigen specificity groups and MHC restriction for TRB CDR3 amino acid sequences. Known CMV, EBV, HIV or tissue antigen associations were flagged by matching CDR3 amino acid sequences against VDJdb and McPAS-TCR. Pre-ART, post-ART and control groups were compared with Wilcoxon signed-rank tests and Holm-Bonferroni correction. This is the immuneACCESS table as TCRdb keeps it, with only in-frame sequences that have V and J called. A part of the clones is gone; compared with another copy, unresolved V genes explain less than half, and the rest is unexplained. V and J calls plus clone size are reproduced from that table; the DNA served to infer D and trimming. This sample comprises around 29,000 clones, approximately 95% of them detected only once. Of the sample, 3.1% falls within the top ten clones.

Inclusion was restricted to participants for whom at least one PBMC sample before ART initiation and at least two post-ART samples were available. All participants with HIV were treated in the United States of America. Before DNA extraction, cryopreserved samples of about 0.95-11 million PBMC were thawed and then washed. At the time of the earliest PBMC sample, participants with HIV were aged between roughly 20 and 54 years. PBMC samples from each participant spanned 1-4 timepoints before ART initiation and 2-8 timepoints after ART initiation, with a median of 7 samples. Serial HIV viral load, CD4+ T-cell count, ART history and demographic data were obtained for every participant. Genomic DNA was extracted from unsorted PBMC with a Qiagen kit on a QIAcube, processed in batches of 12 samples. General study outcomes and caveats: Narrower CDR3 length ranges were observed in HIV repertoires than in controls, and an antigen-experienced repertoire with only a slight naive shift after ART was suggested by the network structure. ART initiation was associated with a significant increase in TRB diversity, but diversity stayed significantly below transplant donor controls even after long-term ART. Because cell numbers in pre-ART samples were limited, unsorted PBMC were profiled instead of sorted CD4+ and CD8+ T cells. Limited PBMC availability meant only the TCR beta chain was sequenced, without alpha chain pairing. Expanded TRB clones identified before ART initiation dominated the repertoire across all time points, though the dominance fluctuated and decreased in many PLHIV after ART. The samples were dated from the mid-2000s to the late 2010s, and the ART regimens that were used may be less effective than current ART regimens. Inferences about post-ART repertoire changes were limited because no data were available on ART adherence, viral resistance or therapy changes.

V lost 4 bases and J lost 3 bases; the stretch between them is 16 bases long. CDR1 and CDR2 are read off the germline V gene as SGHRS and YFSETQ. From the cysteine through the phenylalanine, the CDR3 covers 15 amino acids. The DNA shown is the 45-base CDR3, in frame from base 1. The clonotype originates from a man aged 50 to 60 with HIV. This specimen was unsorted PBMCs, taken 5.3 years after starting antiretroviral therapy. The chain employs TRBV5-1 and TRBJ1-1, with TRBD1 as a weak D call on 5 bases. The bases are TGCGCCAGCAGCGGACCGGGCAGGGCGGACACTGAAGCTTTCTTT. Translation gives CASSGPGRADTEAFF.